This T cell receptor beta chain was recorded in a study of OX40 agonist ivuxolimab in advanced cancers. General study points: The study observed clonal expansion of CD4+ and CD8+ blood T cells by week 6 at 0.1 to 3.0 mg/kg.

The CDR3 totals 16 residues. Germline V gene lookup returns CDR1 SNHLY and CDR2 FYNNEI. Trimming shortened V by 1 base and J by 0 bases, and 10 bases separated the two germline ends. A remark on this clone: The antigen remains unidentified.

Profiled with immunoSEQ multiplex PCR; TCRdb holds only in-frame clones, not every one. The data hold 40,000 to 55,000 clones, with approximately 91% observed a single time. The V gene is TRBV2, the J gene TRBJ2-1; D remains unclear. This specimen was CD4+ or CD8+ T cells sorted from blood, taken in a trial of the OX40 agonist ivuxolimab. The TCR originated in an adult with an advanced solid tumor such as melanoma, head and neck, liver or kidney cancer. CDR3 bases: TGTGCCAGCAGTGAAGACGCGAGTAGCTCCTACAATGAGCAGTTCTTC. Protein sequence: CASSEDASSSYNEQFF.